Following are 12 T cell receptor beta chains from one sample sequenced in a study of cytomegalovirus exposure and HLA in healthy donors. PCR amplification relied on 60 Vbeta primers (plus 13 Jbeta primers). Measured with immunoSEQ multiplex PCR; TCRdb has only the in-frame clones, and not every one. With 130,000 or so clones in the sample, the ten largest clones hold 1.5% to 1.7%. Material: PBMCs. The origin of the receptors is a woman aged 35 to 49 in good health and CMV-seronegative.

The chain uses TRBV7-9 and TRBJ2-1; 8 nucleotides align to TRBD2. Germline-derived CDR1 and CDR2 are SEHNR and FQNEAQ (reference sequence). V lost 4 bases to trimming and J lost 2 bases; unmatched junction nucleotides: 4. The CDR3 is made up of 15 amino acids. The CDR3 here is CASSSAGAAYNEQFF. CDR3 coding DNA: TGTGCCAGCAGCTCAGCGGGGGCCGCCTACAATGAGCAGTTCTTC. The full variable domain, in which reference TRBV7-9 and TRBJ2-1 provide the parts outside the CDR3, is DTGVSQNPRHKITKRGQNVTFRCDPISEHNRLYWYRQTLGQGPEFLTYFQNEAQLEKSRLLSDRFSAERPKGSFSTLEIQRTEQGDSAMYLCASSSAGAAYNEQFFGPGTRLTVL.

The chain links TRBV5-4 to TRBJ2-3; no clear D. In germline, CDR1 is SGHNT, CDR2 YYREEE (reference sequence). This CDR3 is 13 amino acids long. V lost 2 bases and J 2 bases, leaving 6 bases between the germline ends. The CDR3 protein is CASSFSYTDTQYF. The DNA for the CDR3 is TGTGCCAGCAGCTTCTCTTACACAGATACGCAGTATTTT.

The genes are TRBV14 and TRBJ1-6; perhaps TRBD1 as D (6 bases). This CDR3 is 15 amino acids long. Germline loops: CDR1 SGHDN, CDR2 FVKESK. V dropped 4 bases and J dropped 9 bases, with 16 bases sitting between them. For the CDR3, the DNA is TGTGCCAGCAGCCCAGTACAGGGTTCGAGTTCACCCCTCCACTTT. Its protein is CASSPVQGSSSPLHF.

The rearrangement uses TRBV5-1 and TRBJ1-4; 8 bases line up with TRBD1. The germline CDR1 and CDR2 sequences are SGHRS and YFSETQ. Germline trimming cut 1 base from V and 8 bases from J; bases unmatched to any gene: 10. This CDR3 comprises 16 residues. As DNA, the CDR3 is TGCGCCAGCAGCTTGACGGAGGGCAGGGGGCTGGAAAAACTGTTTTTT. Translation gives CASSLTEGRGLEKLFF.

This rearrangement joins TRBV7-2 to TRBJ1-4, with TRBD1 as a possible D gene (5 bases). Looked up from germline, CDR1 is SGHTA and CDR2 is FQGNSA. Trimming took off 3 bases at V and 8 bases at J, with 10 bases between the two ends. CDR3 size: 13 residues. CDR3 in DNA: TGTGCCAGCAGCTTTGGGGGAGGAGAAAAACTGTTTTTT. As protein: CASSFGGGEKLFF.

The J gene is TRBJ2-3, the V gene TRBV7-6, with D uncertain. The germline CDR1 and CDR2 sequences are SGHVS and FNYEAQ. This CDR3 comprises 16 residues. V shed 1 base and J shed 2 bases, with 13 bases lying between them. DNA for the CDR3: TGTGCCAGCAGCTTAGTTCCCATGGCCAACACAGATACGCAGTATTTT. Its translation is CASSLVPMANTDTQYF.

The chain recombines TRBV6-5 with TRBJ2-3; D remains ambiguous. Germline values: CDR1 MNHEY, CDR2 SVGAGI. V lost 5 bases, J lost 1 base, and 7 bases lay in between. The CDR3 contains 13 residues. The CDR3 is CASSPQGTDTQYF. Written as DNA, the CDR3 is TGTGCCAGCAGTCCTCAGGGCACAGATACGCAGTATTTT.

J is TRBJ2-1 and V is TRBV4-1, with 10 positions matching TRBD2. Germline CDR1 and CDR2: MGHRA and YSYEKL. CDR3 length: 15 amino acids. V was pared by 6 bases and J by 6 bases, with 8 bases of the junction left unmatched. The CDR3 DNA sequence: TGCGCCAGCAGATTTCTAGCGGGGGCCCTCAATGAGCAGTTCTTC. It is translated as CASRFLAGALNEQFF.

The chain combines TRBV27 with TRBJ2-1; TRBD2 matches 16 bases. J was trimmed by 10 bases and V by 4 bases; bases with no gene match: 7. The CDR3 runs 16 residues. The germline V gene has CDR1 MNHEY and CDR2 SMNVEV (reference sequence). The CDR3 nucleotides are TGTGCCAGCAGTTCCCCGGGACTAGCGGGGGGGCGCGAGCAGTTCTTC. Translating it yields CASSSPGLAGGREQFF.

In nucleotides, the CDR3 is TGTGCCAGCAGCGTAGTGGACAGCCACGTCACAGATACGCAGTATTTT. Amino acids: CASSVVDSHVTDTQYF. The rearrangement joins TRBV9 to TRBJ2-3, with D possibly being TRBD1 (6 bases). Deletions cut 0 bases from V and 2 bases from J, with 13 bases between. The germline CDR1 and CDR2 sequences are SGDLS and YYNGEE. The CDR3 length is 16 residues.

The chain uses TRBV5-6 and TRBJ2-3; 9 bases are a match to TRBD1. Germline V gives CDR1 SGHDT, CDR2 YYEEEE. V lost 3 bases, J lost 6 bases, and 5 bases stayed unmatched. This CDR3 spans 14 amino acids. The CDR3 spells CASSWGQGSDTQYF. CDR3 DNA: TGTGCCAGCAGCTGGGGACAGGGTTCCGATACGCAGTATTTT.

The chain combines TRBV10-3 with TRBJ2-1, with D tentatively TRBD2 (5 bases). With 5 bases removed from V and 9 bases from J, the gap between germline ends came to 17 bases. The CDR3 covers 14 residues. Germline values: CDR1 ENHRY, CDR2 SYGVKD. In DNA form, the CDR3 reads TGTGCCATCAGTTCGGACTCCCCGGGCGGTGAGCAGTTCTTC. Translated, it gives CAISSDSPGGEQFF.